The TCR beta chain under discussion was sequenced for a study of shared clonotypes between healthy human individuals. Each subset's genomic DNA was split evenly across several immunoSEQ plates. TCRdb keeps only in-frame clones here, not all; method: immunoSEQ multiplex PCR. This sample has some 2 million clones, with 85% to 95% found just once. General study findings and limits: The sole specimen, blood, was sampled, and tissue repertoires likely differ. Generally, naive subsets came out with larger estimated richness than memory subsets.

Of note for this clone: Its cognate antigen is unknown.

Subsets obtained from CD4+ cells comprised CD45RA+ naive and CD45RA-negative memory cells. CDR1 ENHRY and CDR2 SYGVKD come from the germline V gene. CDR3 length: 15 residues. V lost 8 bases and J lost 8; bases outside the gene matches: 12. Material: naive CD4+ T cells sorted from blood. As for subset: CD45RA+ positively selected. This sequence originates from a man aged 18 to 30 in good health. This rearrangement joins TRBV10-3 to TRBJ1-4, with TRBD1 matching over 9 bases. The CDR3 loop is CAIRPGTGIDEKLFF. CDR3 DNA: TGTGCCATCCGTCCCGGGACAGGGATCGACGAAAAACTGTTTTTT.